These 2 T cell receptor beta chains were sequenced from one sample in a study of shared clonotypes between healthy human individuals. Profiling relied on immunoSEQ multiplex PCR, and the TCRdb table lists in-frame clones only, not all of them. The sample shows some 2,000,000 clones, almost 96% of them seen only once. The source material was naive CD4+ T cells sorted from blood. Specified subset: CD45RA+ positively selected. The receptors originated from a man aged 18 to 30 in good health.

CDR3 coding DNA: TGTGCCAGCAGCTCGGAGGGGTTGGACTATGGCTACACCTTC. Translation gives CASSSEGLDYGYTF. The J gene is TRBJ1-2, the V gene TRBV5-4, with D maybe TRBD1 (5 bases). V lost 3 bases to trimming and J lost 3 bases, with 12 bases between them. This CDR3 comprises 14 residues. Per the germline V gene, CDR1 is SGHNT and CDR2 is YYREEE (reference sequence). Drawing the rest from reference TRBV5-4 and TRBJ1-2, the complete variable domain is ETGVTQSPTHLIKTRGQQVTLRCSSQSGHNTVSWYQQALGQGPQFIFQYYREEENGRGNFPPRFSGLQFPNYSSELNVNALELDDSALYLCASSSEGLDYGYTFGSGTRLTVV.

The chain carries TRBV19 and TRBJ2-3; possible D gene TRBD2, 5 bases. The CDR3 is 15 residues long. V was shortened by 5 bases and J by 0 bases, with 12 bases between the two germline ends. Germline assignment: CDR1 LNHDA and CDR2 SQIVND (reference sequence). Written as DNA, the CDR3 is TGTGCCAGTAGTGCCACTAGTTCTAGCACAGATACGCAGTATTTT. This sequence encodes CASSATSSSTDTQYF.